The sequence of this T cell receptor (beta chain) was determined in a study of OX40 agonist ivuxolimab in advanced cancers. Study as a whole: It was ivuxolimab, an agonistic anti-OX40 (CD134) antibody, that patients were treated with. A male proportion of approximately 83% was recorded, with mean age approximately 57 years and range roughly 23 to 79. Study-level points and caveats: CD4+ and CD8+ blood T cells expanded clonally by week 6 at 0.1 to 3.0 mg/kg. Nonresponders included some who also had low normalized T-cell clonal expansion.

About this clone itself: Its antigen is unknown.

The V and J ends lost 6 bases and 0 bases, in that order; junction bases with no gene match: 10. Germline loops: CDR1 SEHNR, CDR2 FQNEAQ (reference sequence). CDR3 size: 17 residues. Sequenced by immunoSEQ multiplex PCR; TCRdb stores in-frame clones only, minus some. Here the sample spans about 77,000 clones, about 85% being singletons. The material sequenced was CD4+ or CD8+ T cells sorted from blood, taken in a trial of the OX40 agonist ivuxolimab. The V gene is TRBV7-9, the J gene TRBJ2-3; TRBD1 matches 9 bases. The clonotype was recovered from an adult with an advanced solid tumor such as melanoma, head and neck, liver or kidney cancer. The CDR3: CASRPTLGQGSTDTQYF. CDR3 bases: TGTGCCAGCAGACCAACCCTGGGACAGGGAAGCACAGATACGCAGTATTTT.